The next 22 T cell receptor beta chains were all read from a single sample in a study of cytomegalovirus exposure and HLA in healthy donors. Primers for the PCR totalled 60 Vbeta and 13 Jbeta. TCRdb's table, derived via immunoSEQ multiplex PCR, lists solely in-frame clones and lacks some. The sample consists of tens of thousands of clones, 70% to 80% of them appearing once. Sequencing was done on a sample of PBMCs. All receptors derive from a man aged 60-69 years in good health and CMV-seronegative.

The chain has TRBV2 and TRBJ2-4; 9 nucleotides agree with TRBD2. CDR1 and CDR2 from the germline V gene are SNHLY and FYNNEI. CDR3 length equals 16 residues. The junction had 16 bases not matched to a gene; V was cut back by 9 bases and J by 7 bases. As DNA, the CDR3 is TGTGCCAGTGGACGGGCTAGCGGGGCCCGAGGGAACATTCAGTACTTC. This sequence encodes CASGRASGARGNIQYF.

The genes are TRBV7-9 and TRBJ1-2, with unresolved D. Germline CDR1 reads SEHNR; CDR2 reads FQNEAQ (reference sequence). The V end was cut by 9 bases, the J end by 7 bases, with 15 bases between. The CDR3 sequence is 12 residues long. The CDR3 here is CASPSAPCGYTF. For the CDR3, the DNA is TGTGCCAGTCCCAGCGCTCCATGTGGCTACACCTTC.

The genes are TRBV6-6 and TRBJ2-1; D is unresolved. Germline V gene sequence: CDR1 MNHNY, CDR2 SVGAGI (reference sequence). The CDR3 is 14 residues long. With 2 bases removed from V and 4 bases from J, the gap between germline ends came to 9 bases. The CDR3 region is CASSYNSLYNEQFF. The CDR3 coding sequence is TGTGCCAGCAGTTACAACAGCCTTTACAATGAGCAGTTCTTC.

The CDR3 loop reads CADWDGGSYTF. DNA of the CDR3: TGTGCCGACTGGGACGGGGGAAGCTACACCTTC. The V and J genes are TRBV2 and TRBJ1-2; D perhaps matches TRBD1 (5 bases). Trimming stripped 11 bases from V and 9 bases from J, with 16 bases between. CDR1 and CDR2 (germline): SNHLY, FYNNEI. CDR3 length equals 11 residues.

V and J are TRBV6-1 and TRBJ2-1, with TRBD2 identical over 16 bases. The CDR3 extends over 17 amino acids. Germline-derived CDR1 and CDR2 are MNHNS and SASEGT. V shed 2 bases and J 9 bases; nucleotides not matched to a gene: 7. The CDR3 protein is CASSEPGLAGGPGEQFF. The CDR3 DNA follows: TGTGCCAGCAGTGAACCGGGACTAGCGGGGGGGCCGGGTGAGCAGTTCTTC.

On this clone itself: The germline gene is not matched at one end of the junction; a read error may be the cause. CDR3 region: CASSLGTGSLLYTGELFF. For the CDR3, the DNA is TGCGCCAGCAGTTTGGGGACAGGGTCTCTTCTGTACACCGGGGAGCTGTTTTTT. V is TRBV5-1 and J is TRBJ2-2; TRBD1 matches 9 bases. The CDR3 loop spans 18 amino acids. Germline assignment: CDR1 SGHRS and CDR2 YFSETQ.

The rearrangement links TRBV7-9 to TRBJ1-1; D is perhaps TRBD1 (5 bases). Trimming removed 5 bases from V and 0 bases from J, with 13 bases in between. The length of the CDR3 is 15 residues. Germline CDR1 reads SEHNR; CDR2 reads FQNEAQ (reference sequence). The CDR3 DNA is TGTGCCAGCAGCGTTGACAGTTACATGAACACTGAAGCTTTCTTT. Protein product: CASSVDSYMNTEAFF. Supplemented by reference TRBV7-9 and TRBJ1-1, the full variable domain reads DTGVSQNPRHKITKRGQNVTFRCDPISEHNRLYWYRQTLGQGPEFLTYFQNEAQLEKSRLLSDRFSAERPKGSFSTLEIQRTEQGDSAMYLCASSVDSYMNTEAFFGQGTRLTVV.

The chain links TRBV5-1 to TRBJ2-7, with 11 bases lining up with TRBD1. The CDR3 covers 16 residues. Trimming took 0 bases from V and 6 from J; bases not matched to a gene: 8. From germline, CDR1 is SGHRS and CDR2 YFSETQ. This CDR3 reads CASSLVVGTGGAEQYF. For the CDR3, the DNA is TGCGCCAGCAGCTTGGTCGTAGGGACAGGGGGTGCCGAGCAGTACTTC.

This clone appeared a single time. The chain has TRBV13 and TRBJ2-1, with TRBD2 matching 12 bases. Germline CDR1 PRHDT, CDR2 FYEKMQ (reference sequence). V trimming: 5 bases; J trimming: 6 bases; junction bases outside the gene matches: 5. The CDR3 totals 15 residues. The CDR3 sequence is CASSPGTSGRNEQFF. As DNA, the CDR3 is TGTGCCAGCAGCCCAGGGACTAGCGGGCGCAATGAGCAGTTCTTC.

The chain links TRBV19 to TRBJ1-5, with unresolved D. The length of the CDR3 is 18 residues. Between the trimmed V and J ends, which lost 3 bases and 0 bases, there was a span of 18 bases. Germline values: CDR1 LNHDA, CDR2 SQIVND (reference sequence). CDR3 loop: CASSIGPVRGLSNQPQHF. The CDR3 region has the DNA TGTGCCAGTAGTATCGGGCCCGTACGAGGGCTTAGCAATCAGCCCCAGCATTTT.

The chain uses TRBV28 and TRBJ2-5, with 8 bases lining up with TRBD2. Judging by the DNA end, TRBJ2-7 fits better; the J call may be wrong. Germline V lookup: CDR1 MDHEN, CDR2 SYDVKM. The CDR3 has 15 amino acids. CDR3 sequence (DNA): TGTGCCAGCAGAGGCCCCGGGACTAGTCGCGGCGAGCAGTACTTC. This encodes CASRGPGTSRGEQYF.

The chain is built from TRBV13 and TRBJ1-2; 9 bases fit TRBD1. Germline V CDR1 and CDR2: PRHDT, FYEKMQ (reference sequence). The trim removed 2 bases at V and 8 bases at J, leaving 12 bases unmatched. The CDR3 contains 16 residues. The CDR3 nucleotides are TGTGCCAGCAGCTTAACGGGGACAGGGCTTGGATCGGGCTACACCTTC. Translation: CASSLTGTGLGSGYTF.

The chain is built from TRBV10-3 and TRBJ2-5; the match to TRBD2 covers 9 bases. CDR1 and CDR2 from the germline V gene are ENHRY and SYGVKD. Unmatched junction bases numbered 4, after V lost 2 bases and J lost 3 bases. The CDR3 runs 15 residues. The DNA for the CDR3 is TGTGCCATCAGTGAGCACCGACTAGCGGAAGAGACCCAGTACTTC. This encodes CAISEHRLAEETQYF.

The chain is built from TRBV7-6 and TRBJ2-5; D ambiguous. Per germline, CDR1 SGHVS and CDR2 FNYEAQ. CDR3 length: 14 residues. Trimming took 4 bases from V and 6 from J, leaving 15 bases between them. The CDR3 bases are TGTGCCAGCAGCTCAATTAGAGAGGAAAAGACCCAGTACTTC. Its protein is CASSSIREEKTQYF.

This clone was observed a handful of times. The chain is built from TRBV29-1 and TRBJ1-2; D perhaps matches TRBD1 (6 bases). Germline V lookup: CDR1 SQVTM, CDR2 ANQGSEA. This CDR3 has 13 residues. The germline V and J ends were trimmed by 7 bases and 4 bases, with 16 bases remaining between them. CDR3 sequence: CSAEGVLGYGYTF. The CDR3 DNA reads TGCAGCGCCGAGGGGGTCCTAGGCTATGGCTACACCTTC.

The genes are TRBV10-3 and TRBJ1-4; TRBD1 is a possible D gene (5 bases). This CDR3 comprises 15 residues. Germline CDR1 and CDR2: ENHRY and SYGVKD. Trimming cost V 5 bases and J 8 bases, with 18 bases left between them. CDR3 bases: TGTGCCATCAGTTCGGGGGGGGACCCGGCGGAAAAACTGTTTTTT. Amino acid sequence: CAISSGGDPAEKLFF.

The V and J genes are TRBV27 and TRBJ2-1, with TRBD2 matching over 9 bases. CDR1 is MNHEY and CDR2 is SMNVEV in the germline V gene (reference sequence). Trimming at V came to 4 bases and at J to 0 bases, leaving 7 bases not matched to a gene. The CDR3 length is 17 residues. CDR3 amino acids: CASSSRTSASSYNEQFF. Written as DNA, the CDR3 is TGTGCCAGCAGTTCAAGGACTAGCGCGAGCTCCTACAATGAGCAGTTCTTC.

The J gene is TRBJ2-1, the V gene TRBV7-2, with D tentatively TRBD2 (6 bases). The V gene lost 5 bases and the J gene lost 3 bases, with 14 bases spanning the gap. This CDR3 is 15 amino acids long. Germline loops: CDR1 SGHTA, CDR2 FQGNSA. DNA of the CDR3: TGTGCCAGCAGCGATAGCGGAGGGAACTACAATGAGCAGTTCTTC. Translation: CASSDSGGNYNEQFF.

DNA of the CDR3: TGTGCCAGTCGTCAAGAGTTCGGTGCATATAGCAATCAGCCCCAGCATTTT. Protein product: CASRQEFGAYSNQPQHF. The genes are TRBV19 and TRBJ1-5; D call uncertain. V dropped 8 bases and J dropped 0 bases, with 20 bases sitting between them. This CDR3 has 17 residues. Germline values: CDR1 LNHDA, CDR2 SQIVND (reference sequence).

The gene calls are TRBV7-2 and TRBJ2-7, with 12 bases that match TRBD2. The CDR3 spans 15 residues. Losses at the gene ends were 5 bases for V and 2 bases for J; bases not matched to a gene: 4. Germline V gives CDR1 SGHTA, CDR2 FQGNSA. CDR3 in DNA: TGTGCCAGCAGCCCGAGACTAGCGGGAGCCTACGAGCAGTACTTC. Its translation: CASSPRLAGAYEQYF.

In its sample, this clone was seen a few times. In DNA form, the CDR3 reads TGTGCCAGCTCACCGTTCGGGGGCTACGAGCAGTACTTC. Translating it yields CASSPFGGYEQYF. This chain connects TRBV18 to TRBJ2-7; tentatively, D is TRBD2 (6 bases). This CDR3 is built from 13 residues. Germline V lookup: CDR1 KGHSH, CDR2 LQKENI. Deletions cut 3 bases from V and 3 bases from J, with 9 bases between.

CDR3: CASSDRGLAGGGDIQYF. The CDR3 DNA reads TGTGCCAGCAGTGATAGGGGGCTAGCGGGGGGCGGAGACATTCAGTACTTC. The chain uses TRBV2 and TRBJ2-4, with 11 nucleotides matching TRBD2. Losses at the gene ends were 3 bases for V and 8 bases for J; bases not matched to a gene: 12. This CDR3 has 17 residues. The V gene's germline CDR1 is SNHLY and CDR2 FYNNEI. Full variable domain (missing parts from reference TRBV2 and TRBJ2-4): EPEVTQTPSHQVTQMGQEVILRCVPISNHLYFYWYRQILGQKVEFLVSFYNNEISEKSEIFDDQFSVERPDGSNFTLKIRSTKLEDSAMYFCASSDRGLAGGGDIQYFGAGTRLSVL.